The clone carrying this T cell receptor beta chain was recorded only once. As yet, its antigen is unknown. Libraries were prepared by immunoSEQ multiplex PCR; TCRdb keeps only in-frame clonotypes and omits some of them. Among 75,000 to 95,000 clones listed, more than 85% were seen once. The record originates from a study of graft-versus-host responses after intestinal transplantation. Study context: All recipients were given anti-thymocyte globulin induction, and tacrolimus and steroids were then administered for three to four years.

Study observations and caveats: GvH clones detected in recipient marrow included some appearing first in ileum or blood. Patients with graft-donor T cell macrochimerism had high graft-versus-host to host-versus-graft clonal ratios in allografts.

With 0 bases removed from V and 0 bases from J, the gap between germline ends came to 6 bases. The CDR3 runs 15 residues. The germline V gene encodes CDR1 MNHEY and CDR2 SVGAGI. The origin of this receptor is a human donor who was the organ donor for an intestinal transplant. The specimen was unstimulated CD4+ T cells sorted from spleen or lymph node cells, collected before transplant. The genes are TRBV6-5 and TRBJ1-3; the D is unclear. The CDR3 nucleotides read TGTGCCAGCAGTTACTCGCACAGCTCTGGAAACACCATATATTTT. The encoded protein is CASSYSHSSGNTIYF.